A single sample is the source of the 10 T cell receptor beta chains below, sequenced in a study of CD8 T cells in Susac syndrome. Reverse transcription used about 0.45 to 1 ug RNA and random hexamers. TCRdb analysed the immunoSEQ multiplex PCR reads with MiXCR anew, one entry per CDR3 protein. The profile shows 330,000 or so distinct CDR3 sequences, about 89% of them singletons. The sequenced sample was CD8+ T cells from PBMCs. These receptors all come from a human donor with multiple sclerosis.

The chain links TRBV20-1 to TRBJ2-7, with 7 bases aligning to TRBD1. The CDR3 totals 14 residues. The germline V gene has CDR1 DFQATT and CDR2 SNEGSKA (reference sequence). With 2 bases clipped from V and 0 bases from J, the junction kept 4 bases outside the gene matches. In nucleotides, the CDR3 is TGCAGTGCTAGACGGGACAGACTCTCCTACGAGCAGTACTTC. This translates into CSARRDRLSYEQYF.

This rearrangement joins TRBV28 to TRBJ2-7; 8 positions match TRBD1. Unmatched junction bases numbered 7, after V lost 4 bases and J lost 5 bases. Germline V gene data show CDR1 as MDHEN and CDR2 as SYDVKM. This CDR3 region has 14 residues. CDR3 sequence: CASSYGQGRDEQYF. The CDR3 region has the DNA TGTGCCAGCAGTTACGGACAGGGTCGAGACGAGCAGTACTTC. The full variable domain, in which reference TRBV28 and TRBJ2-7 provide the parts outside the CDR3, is DVKVTQSSRYLVKRTGEKVFLECVQDMDHENMFWYRQDPGLGLRLIYFSYDVKMKEKGDIPEGYSVSREKKERFSLILESASTNQTSMYLCASSYGQGRDEQYFGPGTRLTVT.

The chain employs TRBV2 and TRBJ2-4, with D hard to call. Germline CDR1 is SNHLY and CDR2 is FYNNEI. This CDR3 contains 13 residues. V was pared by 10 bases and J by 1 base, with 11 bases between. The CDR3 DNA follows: TGTGCCATCCCAGTTGGGGCCAAAAACATTCAGTACTTC. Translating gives CAIPVGAKNIQYF.

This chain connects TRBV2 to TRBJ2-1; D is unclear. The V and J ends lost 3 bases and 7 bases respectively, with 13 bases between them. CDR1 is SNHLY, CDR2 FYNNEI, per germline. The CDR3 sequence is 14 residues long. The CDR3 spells CASSDVSLTNEQFF. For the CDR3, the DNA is TGTGCCAGCAGTGACGTTTCCCTTACAAATGAGCAGTTCTTC.

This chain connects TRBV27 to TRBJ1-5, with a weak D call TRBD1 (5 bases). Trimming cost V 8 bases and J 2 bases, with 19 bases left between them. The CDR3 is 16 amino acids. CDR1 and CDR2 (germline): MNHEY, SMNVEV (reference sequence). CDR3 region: CASRDDEASGNQPQHF. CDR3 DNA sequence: TGTGCCAGCCGGGACGATGAAGCGTCGGGCAATCAGCCCCAGCATTTT.

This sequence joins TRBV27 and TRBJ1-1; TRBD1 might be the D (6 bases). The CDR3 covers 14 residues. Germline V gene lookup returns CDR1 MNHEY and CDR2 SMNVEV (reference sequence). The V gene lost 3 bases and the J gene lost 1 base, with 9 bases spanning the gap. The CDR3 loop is CASSFRGTNTEAFF. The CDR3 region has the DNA TGTGCCAGCAGTTTCAGGGGTACGAACACTGAAGCTTTCTTT.

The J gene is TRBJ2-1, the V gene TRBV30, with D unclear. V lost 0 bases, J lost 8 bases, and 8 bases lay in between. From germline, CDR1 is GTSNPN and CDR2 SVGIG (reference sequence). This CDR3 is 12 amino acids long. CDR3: CAWSVPSDEQFF. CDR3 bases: TGTGCCTGGAGTGTACCCTCCGATGAGCAGTTCTTC.

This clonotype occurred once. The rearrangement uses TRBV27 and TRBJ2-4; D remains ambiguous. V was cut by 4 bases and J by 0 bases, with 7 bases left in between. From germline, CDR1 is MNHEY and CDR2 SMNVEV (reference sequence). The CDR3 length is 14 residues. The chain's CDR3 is CASSSLIAKNIQYF. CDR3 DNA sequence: TGTGCCAGCAGTTCCCTTATAGCCAAAAACATTCAGTACTTC.

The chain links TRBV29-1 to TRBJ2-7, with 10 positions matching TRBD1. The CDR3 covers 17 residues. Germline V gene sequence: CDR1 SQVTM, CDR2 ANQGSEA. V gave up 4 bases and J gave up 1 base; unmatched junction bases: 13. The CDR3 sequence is CSVVGVDDRGPSYEQYF. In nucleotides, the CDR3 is TGCAGCGTTGTTGGGGTAGACGACAGGGGGCCATCCTACGAGCAGTACTTC.

CDR3 amino acids: CASSYGTGNTGELFF. The DNA for the CDR3 is TGTGCCAGCAGTTACGGAACAGGGAATACCGGGGAGCTGTTTTTT. The chain uses TRBV6-5 and TRBJ2-2, with D maybe TRBD1 (6 bases). Germline V gives CDR1 MNHEY, CDR2 SVGAGI. The CDR3 consists of 15 residues. V was trimmed by 2 bases and J by 5 bases, leaving 12 bases between them.